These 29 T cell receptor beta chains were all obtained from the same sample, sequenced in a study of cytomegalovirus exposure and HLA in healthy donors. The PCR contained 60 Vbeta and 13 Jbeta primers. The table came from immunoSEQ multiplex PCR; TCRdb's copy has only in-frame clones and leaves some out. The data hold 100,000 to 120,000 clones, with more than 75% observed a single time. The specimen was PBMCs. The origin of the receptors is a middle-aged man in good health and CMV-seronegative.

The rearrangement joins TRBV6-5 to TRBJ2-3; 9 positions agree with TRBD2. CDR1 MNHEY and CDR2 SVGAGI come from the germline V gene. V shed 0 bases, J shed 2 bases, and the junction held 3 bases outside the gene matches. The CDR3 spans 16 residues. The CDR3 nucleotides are TGTGCCAGCAGTTACTCCGGCGGGGGGGCCACAGATACGCAGTATTTT. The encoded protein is CASSYSGGGATDTQYF.

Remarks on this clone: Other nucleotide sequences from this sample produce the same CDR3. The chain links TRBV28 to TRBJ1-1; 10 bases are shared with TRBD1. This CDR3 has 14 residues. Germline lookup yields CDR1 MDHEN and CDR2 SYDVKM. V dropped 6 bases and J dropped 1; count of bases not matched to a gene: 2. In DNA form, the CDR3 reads TGTGCCAGCAGGCGGGACAGGGGGAACACTGAAGCTTTCTTT. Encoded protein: CASRRDRGNTEAFF. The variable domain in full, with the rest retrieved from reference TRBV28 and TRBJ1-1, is DVKVTQSSRYLVKRTGEKVFLECVQDMDHENMFWYRQDPGLGLRLIYFSYDVKMKEKGDIPEGYSVSREKKERFSLILESASTNQTSMYLCASRRDRGNTEAFFGQGTRLTVV.

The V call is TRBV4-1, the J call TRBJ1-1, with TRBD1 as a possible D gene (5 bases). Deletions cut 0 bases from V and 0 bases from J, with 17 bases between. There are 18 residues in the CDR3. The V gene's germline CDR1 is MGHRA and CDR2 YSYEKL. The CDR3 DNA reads TGCGCCAGCAGCCAAGAAGGCGGGGGTCTTGGATTGAACACTGAAGCTTTCTTT. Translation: CASSQEGGGLGLNTEAFF.

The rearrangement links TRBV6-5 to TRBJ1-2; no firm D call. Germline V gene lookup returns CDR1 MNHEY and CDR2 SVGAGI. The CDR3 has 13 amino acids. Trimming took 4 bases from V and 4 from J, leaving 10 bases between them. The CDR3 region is CASSLEGLYGYTF. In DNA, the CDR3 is TGTGCCAGCAGTTTGGAGGGCCTCTATGGCTACACCTTC.

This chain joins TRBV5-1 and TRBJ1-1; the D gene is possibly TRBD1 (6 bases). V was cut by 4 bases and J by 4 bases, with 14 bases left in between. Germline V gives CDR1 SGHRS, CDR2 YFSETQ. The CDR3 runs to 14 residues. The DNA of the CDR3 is TGCGCCAGCAGCGAACAGGGTGTGGGCACTGAAGCTTTCTTT. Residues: CASSEQGVGTEAFF.

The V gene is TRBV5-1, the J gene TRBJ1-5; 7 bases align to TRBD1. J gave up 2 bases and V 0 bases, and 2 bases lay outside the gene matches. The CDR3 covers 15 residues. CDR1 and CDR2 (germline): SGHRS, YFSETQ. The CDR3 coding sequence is TGCGCCAGCAGCTTGGGGGACAGTGGCAATCAGCCCCAGCATTTT. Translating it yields CASSLGDSGNQPQHF.

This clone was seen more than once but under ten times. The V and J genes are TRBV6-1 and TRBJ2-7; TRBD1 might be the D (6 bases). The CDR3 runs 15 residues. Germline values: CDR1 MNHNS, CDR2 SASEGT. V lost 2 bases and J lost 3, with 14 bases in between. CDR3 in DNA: TGTGCCAGCAGTGAATTGGACAGCCGTCTCTACGAGCAGTACTTC. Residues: CASSELDSRLYEQYF.

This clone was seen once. CDR3 sequence reads: CASSIWGANTGELFF. In DNA, the CDR3 is TGTGCCAGTAGTATATGGGGCGCGAACACCGGGGAGCTGTTTTTT. The chain couples TRBV19 to TRBJ2-2, with a possible D match to TRBD1 (5 bases). The germline V gene has CDR1 LNHDA and CDR2 SQIVND (reference sequence). V lost 2 bases and J 0 bases, leaving 7 bases between the germline ends. The CDR3 contains 15 residues.

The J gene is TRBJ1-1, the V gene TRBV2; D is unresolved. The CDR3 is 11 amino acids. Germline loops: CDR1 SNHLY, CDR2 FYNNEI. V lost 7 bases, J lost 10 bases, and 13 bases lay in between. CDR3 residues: CASTLGPGAFF. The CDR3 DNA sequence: TGTGCCAGCACTCTGGGCCCAGGAGCTTTCTTT.

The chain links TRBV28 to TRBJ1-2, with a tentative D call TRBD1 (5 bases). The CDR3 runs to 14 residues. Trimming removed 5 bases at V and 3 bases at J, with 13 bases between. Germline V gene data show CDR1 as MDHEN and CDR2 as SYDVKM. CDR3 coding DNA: TGTGCCAGCAGTCCCGGACACTATTACTATGGCTACACCTTC. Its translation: CASSPGHYYYGYTF.

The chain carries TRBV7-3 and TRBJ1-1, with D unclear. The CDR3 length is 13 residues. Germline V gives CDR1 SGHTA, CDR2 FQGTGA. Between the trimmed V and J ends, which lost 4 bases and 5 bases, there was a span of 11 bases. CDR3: CASSSRGGTEAFF. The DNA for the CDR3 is TGTGCCAGCAGCTCCCGGGGAGGAACTGAAGCTTTCTTT.

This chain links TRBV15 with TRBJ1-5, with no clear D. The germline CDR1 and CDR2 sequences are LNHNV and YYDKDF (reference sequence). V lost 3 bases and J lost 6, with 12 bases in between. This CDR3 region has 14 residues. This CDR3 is CATSSPPIGQPQHF. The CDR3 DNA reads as TGTGCCACCAGCAGTCCCCCAATCGGTCAGCCCCAGCATTTT. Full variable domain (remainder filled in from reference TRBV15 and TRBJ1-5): DAMVIQNPRYQVTQFGKPVTLSCSQTLNHNVMYWYQQKSSQAPKLLFHYYDKDFNNEADTPDNFQSRRPNTSFCFLDIRSPGLGDTAMYLCATSSPPIGQPQHFGDGTRLSIL.

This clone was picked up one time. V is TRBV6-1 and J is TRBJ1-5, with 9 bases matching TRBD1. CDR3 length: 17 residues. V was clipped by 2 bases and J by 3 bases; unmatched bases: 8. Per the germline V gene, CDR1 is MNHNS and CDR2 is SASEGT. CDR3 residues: CASSESTGGLLNQPQHF. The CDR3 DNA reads TGTGCCAGCAGTGAATCTACAGGGGGCTTACTCAATCAGCCCCAGCATTTT.

This chain's CDR3 is CASSPSRGGQPQHF. The CDR3 coding sequence is TGCGCCAGCAGTCCTTCCAGGGGCGGTCAGCCCCAGCATTTT. This chain links TRBV23-1 with TRBJ1-5; tentative D call: TRBD1 (6 bases). TRBV23-1 has ORF status, its function being uncertain. With 4 bases removed from V and 6 bases from J, the gap between germline ends came to 13 bases. CDR3 length equals 14 residues.

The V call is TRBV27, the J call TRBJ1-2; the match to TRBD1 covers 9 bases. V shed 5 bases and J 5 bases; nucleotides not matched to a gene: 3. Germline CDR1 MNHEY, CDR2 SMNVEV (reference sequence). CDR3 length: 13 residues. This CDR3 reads CASSGQGYYGYTF. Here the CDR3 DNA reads TGTGCCAGCAGTGGACAGGGGTATTATGGCTACACCTTC.

Here the CDR3 DNA reads TGTGCCTGGGCCCGGGACAAGTCCAACACTGAAGCTTTCTTT. It yields the protein CAWARDKSNTEAFF. The chain joins TRBV30 to TRBJ1-1; a possible D gene is TRBD1 (6 bases). The germline V gene encodes CDR1 GTSNPN and CDR2 SVGIG (reference sequence). The V gene lost 5 bases and the J gene lost 2 bases, with 15 bases spanning the gap. This CDR3 spans 14 amino acids.

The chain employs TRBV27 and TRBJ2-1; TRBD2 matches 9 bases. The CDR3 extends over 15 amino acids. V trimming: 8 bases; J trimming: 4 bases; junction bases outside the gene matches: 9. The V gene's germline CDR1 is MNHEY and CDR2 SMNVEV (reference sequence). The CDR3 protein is CASSNAGGRYNEQFF. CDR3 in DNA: TGTGCCAGCTCCAACGCGGGGGGGCGGTACAATGAGCAGTTCTTC.

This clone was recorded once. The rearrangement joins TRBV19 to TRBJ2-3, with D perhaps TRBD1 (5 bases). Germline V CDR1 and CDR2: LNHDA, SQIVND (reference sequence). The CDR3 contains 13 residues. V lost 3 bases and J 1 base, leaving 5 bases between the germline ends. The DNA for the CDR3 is TGTGCCAGTAGTATGACAGGCACAGATACGCAGTATTTT. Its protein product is CASSMTGTDTQYF. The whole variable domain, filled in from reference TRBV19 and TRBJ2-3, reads DGGITQSPKYLFRKEGQNVTLSCEQNLNHDAMYWYRQDPGQGLRLIYYSQIVNDFQKGDIAEGYSVSREKKESFPLTVTSAQKNPTAFYLCASSMTGTDTQYFGPGTRLTVL.

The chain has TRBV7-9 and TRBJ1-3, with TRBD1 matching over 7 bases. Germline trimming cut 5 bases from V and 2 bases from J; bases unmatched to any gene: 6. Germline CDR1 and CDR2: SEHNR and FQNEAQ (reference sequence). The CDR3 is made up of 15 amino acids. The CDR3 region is CASSLGQPTGNTIYF. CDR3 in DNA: TGTGCCAGCAGCCTGGGACAGCCGACTGGAAACACCATATATTTT.

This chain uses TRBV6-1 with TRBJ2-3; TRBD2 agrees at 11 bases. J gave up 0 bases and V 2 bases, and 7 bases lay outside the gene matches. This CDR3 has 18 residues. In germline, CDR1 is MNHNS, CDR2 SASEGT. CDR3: CASSELAGGLSSTDTQYF. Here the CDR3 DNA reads TGTGCCAGCAGTGAACTAGCGGGGGGATTATCTAGCACAGATACGCAGTATTTT.

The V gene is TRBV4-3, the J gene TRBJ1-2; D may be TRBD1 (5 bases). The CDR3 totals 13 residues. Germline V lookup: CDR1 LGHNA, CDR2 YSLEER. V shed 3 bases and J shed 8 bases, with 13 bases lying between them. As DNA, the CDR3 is TGCGCCAGCAGCCAGACCGCCCAGGGAGGCTACACCTTC. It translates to CASSQTAQGGYTF.

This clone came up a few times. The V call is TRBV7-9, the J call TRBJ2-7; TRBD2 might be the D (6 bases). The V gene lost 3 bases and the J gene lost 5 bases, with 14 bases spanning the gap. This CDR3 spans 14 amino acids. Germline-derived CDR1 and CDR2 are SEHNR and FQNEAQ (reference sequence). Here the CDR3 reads CASSFGLRWDEQYF. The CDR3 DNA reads TGTGCCAGCAGCTTCGGACTACGCTGGGACGAGCAGTACTTC.

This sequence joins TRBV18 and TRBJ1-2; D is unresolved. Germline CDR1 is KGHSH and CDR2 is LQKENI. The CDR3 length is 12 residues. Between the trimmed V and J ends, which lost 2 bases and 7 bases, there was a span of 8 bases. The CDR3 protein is CASSPMDSGYTF. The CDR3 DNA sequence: TGTGCCAGCTCACCAATGGACTCTGGCTACACCTTC.

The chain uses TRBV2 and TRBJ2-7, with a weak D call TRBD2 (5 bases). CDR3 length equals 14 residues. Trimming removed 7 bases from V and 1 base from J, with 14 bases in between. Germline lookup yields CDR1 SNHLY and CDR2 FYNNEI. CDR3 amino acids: CASTPGLPSYEQYF. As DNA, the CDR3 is TGTGCCAGCACTCCCGGACTTCCTTCCTACGAGCAGTACTTC.

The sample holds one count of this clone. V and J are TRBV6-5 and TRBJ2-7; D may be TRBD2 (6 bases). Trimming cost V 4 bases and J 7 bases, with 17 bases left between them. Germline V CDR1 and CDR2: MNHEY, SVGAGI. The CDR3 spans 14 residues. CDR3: CASSLSGTSTEQYF. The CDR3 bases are TGTGCCAGCAGTTTATCCGGGACTTCCACGGAGCAGTACTTC.

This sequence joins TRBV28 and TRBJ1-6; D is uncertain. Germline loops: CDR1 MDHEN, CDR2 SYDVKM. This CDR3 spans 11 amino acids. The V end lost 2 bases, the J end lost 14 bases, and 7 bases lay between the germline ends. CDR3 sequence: CASSLSGTLHF. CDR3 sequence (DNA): TGTGCCAGCAGTTTAAGCGGAACCCTCCACTTT.

CDR3 nucleotide sequence: TGTGCCAGCAGTTTGGTGGGCAGGGATGCAGGCTACACCTTC. This gives the protein CASSLVGRDAGYTF. The V and J genes are TRBV28 and TRBJ1-2, with D possibly TRBD1 on 5 matching bases. The CDR3 loop spans 14 amino acids. Trimming pared 3 bases from V and 8 bases from J, leaving 16 bases between. Germline CDR1 reads MDHEN; CDR2 reads SYDVKM.

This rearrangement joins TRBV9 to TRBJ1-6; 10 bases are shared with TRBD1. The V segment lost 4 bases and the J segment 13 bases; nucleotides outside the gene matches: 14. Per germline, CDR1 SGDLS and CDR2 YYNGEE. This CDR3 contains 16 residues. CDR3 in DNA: TGTGCCAGCAGCTCGCCCATCGGACAGGGGGAAGGGCCCCTCCACTTT. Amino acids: CASSSPIGQGEGPLHF.

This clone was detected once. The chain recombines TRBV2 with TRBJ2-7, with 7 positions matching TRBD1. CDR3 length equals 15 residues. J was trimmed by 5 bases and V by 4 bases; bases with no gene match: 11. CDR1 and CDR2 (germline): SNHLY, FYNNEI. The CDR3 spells CASSARQGVKNEQYF. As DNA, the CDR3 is TGTGCCAGCAGTGCTCGACAGGGAGTAAAGAACGAGCAGTACTTC.